The 11 T cell receptor beta chains below were found in one sample sequenced in a study of response to subunit inactivated influenza vaccine. TCRdb reprocessed the RT-PCR reads with MiXCR, giving one entry per CDR3 protein. Here the sample spans hundreds of thousands of distinct CDR3 sequences, 15% to 20% being singletons. Sequenced here: PBMCs from blood, sampled roughly 5 days after vaccination. These receptors originate from a man aged 50-59 years who received an inactivated influenza vaccine.

This clonotype occurred a few times. This chain links TRBV20-1 with TRBJ2-3; 11 nucleotides agree with TRBD2. Unmatched junction bases numbered 6, after V lost 4 bases and J lost 3 bases. The CDR3 totals 15 residues. Germline CDR1 and CDR2: DFQATT and SNEGSKA (reference sequence). The CDR3 sequence: CSATPTSGVTDTQYF. The CDR3 DNA reads TGCAGTGCTACGCCGACTAGCGGGGTAACAGATACGCAGTATTTT.

This clonotype came up many times. The rearrangement joins TRBV7-8 to TRBJ2-1; the match to TRBD2 covers 11 bases. The V gene's germline CDR1 is SGHVS and CDR2 FQNEAQ. CDR3 length: 14 residues. V gave up 7 bases and J gave up 10 bases; unmatched junction bases: 9. The CDR3 DNA reads as TGTGCCAGCACTCAACTAGCGGGAGTCAGGGAGCAGTTCTTC. Translation: CASTQLAGVREQFF.

This clonotype was found a few times. The chain has TRBV5-5 and TRBJ1-5, with D possibly being TRBD1 (6 bases). The CDR3 totals 14 residues. Trimming shortened V by 1 base and J by 7 bases, and 12 bases separated the two germline ends. Germline V CDR1 and CDR2: SGHKS, YYEKEE (reference sequence). The CDR3: CASSLMDSGQPQHF. In nucleotides, the CDR3 is TGTGCCAGCAGCTTGATGGACAGCGGACAGCCCCAGCATTTT.

This clonotype was observed a few times. J is TRBJ2-1 and V is TRBV5-1; 7 positions match TRBD2. Germline loops: CDR1 SGHRS, CDR2 YFSETQ. V was pared by 0 bases and J by 3 bases, with 6 bases of the junction left unmatched. The length of the CDR3 is 16 residues. The DNA for the CDR3 is TGCGCCAGCAGCTTGGTCGGGGGGTATGGCTACAATGAGCAGTTCTTC. This codes for CASSLVGGYGYNEQFF. Variable domain in full (rest from reference TRBV5-1 and TRBJ2-1): KAGVTQTPRYLIKTRGQQVTLSCSPISGHRSVSWYQQTPGQGLQFLFEYFSETQRNKGNFPGRFSGRQFSNSRSEMNVSTLELGDSALYLCASSLVGGYGYNEQFFGPGTRLTVL.

This clonotype showed up just a few times. This chain uses TRBV27 with TRBJ2-5; D not resolved. CDR1 MNHEY and CDR2 SMNVEV come from the germline V gene (reference sequence). CDR3 length: 13 residues. V gave up 3 bases and J gave up 1 base, with 6 bases separating them. This chain's CDR3 is CASSFHGQETQYF. The CDR3 bases are TGTGCCAGCAGTTTCCATGGCCAAGAGACCCAGTACTTC.

This clonotype came up many times. The J gene is TRBJ2-5, the V gene TRBV29-1; tentatively, D is TRBD1 (5 bases). Germline assignment: CDR1 SQVTM and CDR2 ANQGSEA. This CDR3 contains 14 residues. Trimming left V 0 bases short and J 5 bases short, with 13 bases between. In DNA, the CDR3 is TGCAGCGTTGAAGATCCCAGGGTGAGGGAGACCCAGTACTTC. It yields the protein CSVEDPRVRETQYF.

This chain uses TRBV11-2 with TRBJ2-7; 8 bases map to TRBD1. The ends lost 3 bases at V and 5 bases at J; junction bases unmatched: 6. This CDR3 is 14 amino acids long. CDR1 is SGHAT, CDR2 FQNNGV, per germline. CDR3 region: CASSFIQGGDEQYF. The CDR3 bases are TGTGCCAGCAGCTTTATACAGGGGGGCGACGAGCAGTACTTC.

CDR3 protein: CASSLSGKAGELFF. The CDR3 DNA sequence: TGCGCCAGCTCCCTTTCGGGAAAGGCCGGGGAGCTGTTTTTT. The V and J genes are TRBV5-1 and TRBJ2-2, with a possible D match to TRBD2 (5 bases). The germline V and J ends were trimmed by 7 bases and 6 bases, with 16 bases remaining between them. The germline V gene encodes CDR1 SGHRS and CDR2 YFSETQ. The length of the CDR3 is 14 residues.

This clonotype was counted only a few times. The chain recombines TRBV29-1 with TRBJ2-3, with D perhaps TRBD2 (6 bases). Trimming removed 4 bases from V and 0 bases from J, with 11 bases in between. The CDR3 is 14 residues long. In germline, CDR1 is SQVTM, CDR2 ANQGSEA. CDR3 sequence: CSVVGGTSTDTQYF. Written as DNA, the CDR3 is TGCAGCGTTGTGGGGGGAACTAGCACAGATACGCAGTATTTT.

This clonotype was seen at least ten times. CDR3 loop: CASSLNKREGLNEQFF. The CDR3 DNA reads as TGTGCCAGCAGCTTAAACAAGCGGGAGGGCCTAAATGAGCAGTTCTTC. The chain uses TRBV7-7 and TRBJ2-1, with 10 bases aligning to TRBD2. Per germline, CDR1 SSHAT and CDR2 FNYEAQ (reference sequence). V gave up 2 bases and J gave up 7 bases; unmatched junction bases: 8. The CDR3 spans 16 residues.

This clonotype was detected only a few times. This chain joins TRBV12-3 or TRBV12-4 and TRBJ2-1; 10 positions agree with TRBD2. The J segment lost 0 bases and the V segment lost 1 base, leaving 6 bases of the junction unmatched. The length of the CDR3 is 18 residues. In nucleotides, the CDR3 is TGTGCCAGCAGTTTAGGGACTAGCGGAATGAGCTCCTACAATGAGCAGTTCTTC. Translating it yields CASSLGTSGMSSYNEQFF.